This TCR beta chain was observed in a study of cytomegalovirus exposure and HLA in healthy donors (dated by TCRdb to about 2017). Some background on the complete study: According to an earlier analysis of 587 of the donors, some 180 million T cells yielded 95 million to 140 million unique TCR beta sequences and approximately 300 Gb of sequence data. Roughly 320 gigabases of sequencing data and around 85 million unique TCR sequences made up an early release that covered about 640 HLA-typed donors. The genetic ancestry cluster associated with self-reported Caucasian donors included 81% of the 350 to 500 genotyped donors. The aim of the study was to test whether cataloging public T cell receptors could identify signatures of past pathogen exposure. The T cell repertoires of 666 subjects were profiled by immunosequencing and related to cytomegalovirus serostatus. A separate validation cohort of roughly 120 different subjects was used in addition to the roughly 700-subject first cohort. High-throughput TCR immunosequencing, statistical association of individual TCRs with disease status, and machine learning were combined to predict cytomegalovirus infection status. A later analysis re-examined previously published TCR beta repertoires from about 670 donors and added high-resolution HLA genotyping to investigate patterns of TCR occurrence. The later analysis used no new phenotypic data to find candidate immune exposures, relying instead on TCR beta sequences and their occurrence across donors. An earlier analysis of 587 of the donors applied high-throughput TCR beta sequencing to assess whether each TCR beta V gene segment acted as functional or pseudogenic. Alongside the repertoire data, information on donor age, sex, ethnicity and CMV serostatus was compiled. In a later genetic analysis, genome-wide SNP genotypes for about 55% of the 666 donors were used, and that subset was treated as a discovery cohort. Every repertoire in the discovery cohort had been generated on one and the same sequencing platform. HLA typing covered class I and class II loci at four-digit resolution. Typing coverage varied by locus: roughly 629-630 donors for A, B, C, DRB1 and DQB1; roughly 510 for DQA1; more than 600 for DPA1; roughly 450 for DPB1. About five DR-DQ haplotypes were treated as single units for association and clustering because of strong linkage in the cohort. On average, roughly 240,000 unique TCR beta nucleotide sequences were sequenced per donor among 398 genotyped donors of the cohort, with roughly 19% of those sequences being non-productive.

The cohort was made up of under 800 healthy bone marrow donors. At the time of sampling, every cohort member was nominally healthy, though immune exposures that went unrecorded were likely present. The donor was CMV seropositive and was included in the group of 250 to 350 seropositive cohort members. Every donor gave a peripheral blood sample, and the peripheral blood mononuclear cells from that sample were used for TCR beta sequencing. The Qiagen DNeasy Blood Extraction Kit was used to extract genomic DNA from the blood cell samples. The library was obtained by the immunoSEQ multiplex PCR assay. For the multiplex PCR, a mixture combining 60 forward primers for TCR Vbeta segments and 13 reverse primers for TCR Jbeta segments was used. A multiplex PCR assay on genomic DNA amplified the CDR3 region of rearranged TCR beta genes. The amplified TCR beta libraries were sequenced on the Illumina HiSeq System as 87-base-pair reads. On the study's bioinformatics: Across the roughly 670 repertoires, a later analysis counted around 80 million unique TCR beta chains, approximately 10 million of which were shared by at least two donors. Raw reads were error-corrected and collapsed into unique sequences with a nearest-neighbor algorithm that merged closely related sequences to remove PCR and sequencing errors. Alignment of CDR3 sequences to IMGT reference sequences was used to assign V, D and J gene segments. Each retained sequence needed at least a six-nucleotide match to both a V gene segment and a J gene segment. Rearrangements were called productive when the CDR3 lacked stop codons and stayed in frame with V and J; all others were non-productive. Following IMGT convention, CDR3 was defined as the stretch from the second conserved V-encoded cysteine up to the conserved J-encoded phenylalanine. The earlier analysis of a few hundred of the donors excluded sequences that lacked an unambiguous match to a single V gene segment. In an earlier analysis of a few hundred of the donors, a V segment was called functional when productive rearrangements were above 56.7%, and segregating when the standard deviation between donors exceeded 5%. A statistical classification framework was built for diagnosing cytomegalovirus status from the catalog of TCR beta chain sequences. A later analysis assigned V and J genes by comparing TCR nucleotide sequences with IMGT/GENE-DB human TR gene sequences. In a later analysis, CDR3 sequences and most-parsimonious VDJ recombination scenarios were assigned using the TCRdist pipeline. In a later analysis, every TCR beta chain was defined by the combination of its CDR3 amino acid sequence and its V-gene family, and reads without a unique V-gene family were dropped. To address suspected cross-contamination and a sequencing artifact, a later analysis removed 592 highly shared, low-generation-probability nucleotide sequences. A later analysis calculated a clonal expansion index for each public chain from normalized within-repertoire ranks of inferred template counts. Generation probabilities in a later analysis came from a VDJ recombination model fitted to out-of-frame rearrangements, and those results were checked against IGoR. In a later analysis, TCR-TCR, TCR-HLA and TCR-CMV co-occurrence was scored with hypergeometric tests, and a repertoire-size bias correction was applied to TCR pairs. False discovery rates were estimated in a later analysis by permuting HLA or CMV assignments 20 times. A later analysis grouped co-occurring TCRs with DBSCAN, adding TCRdist sequence similarity when clustering within HLA-allele-positive subsets. For co-occurrence clustering, repertoires with fewer than 30,000 or more than 120,000 public chains were excluded, along with four to six repertoires with anomalous nucleotide sharing. Here the immuneACCESS table is served through TCRdb, limited to in-frame sequences with V and J called. Missing clones are a known gap in these copies; in checked studies unresolved V genes cover under half, and the rest lacks a known reason. The V and J calls and clone size come from that table; D and trimming were worked out from the DNA. This sample is represented by over 150,000 clones; roughly 77% of them were singletons. Clones ranked in the top ten supply about 3.1% of the sample.

Comments on this clone: It has no known antigen specificity. No qualities accompany the bases; no much larger clone lies one base away.

CDR1 and CDR2, per the germline V gene, are SGHAT and FQNNGV. The CDR3 numbers 14 residues from cysteine through phenylalanine. Only the CDR3 part of the read is kept: 42 bases, read in frame from the first base. The trim is 5 bases for V and 4 bases for J, with a gap of 12 bases between the germline ends. Points the paper makes about the study in general: Some IMGT-functional V segments, including TRBV6-2 and TRBV6-3, could not be distinguished by the 87-base-pair reads and were therefore excluded. CMV serostatus was the only immune exposure information available for the cohort. In an earlier analysis of approximately 600 of the donors, most TCR beta V segments were observed in productive rearrangements about 87% or about 30% of the time, broadly matching IMGT annotations. Most TCR sequences were seen in very few donors, while some public TCRs were found in many individuals. The authors suggested that the approach could potentially be generalized to other disease states and immunological phenotypes. A later genetic analysis reported fewer N-insertions in productive TCRs among donors in an Asian-associated ancestry cluster than the approximately 670-donor mean. The sequencing pipeline was judged likely to have produced a cluster of highly shared sequence variants as a technical artifact. HLA typing was unavailable for some donors at each locus, so association tests used only the typed subset. In a later analysis, some 18,000 TCR beta sequences were associated with specific HLA alleles at a false discovery rate of 0.05. In the study, 150 to 200 TCR beta chains were listed as associated with cytomegalovirus. Cytomegalovirus status was reported to be diagnosed by the classifier with high specificity and sensitivity in both the original and validation cohorts. An association between a missense DCLRE1C variant and V-gene and J-gene trimming of TCR beta chains was found in a later genetic analysis and replicated in an independent cohort. Sequencing depth was assumed to be roughly uniform across donors in the presence/absence analyses, though that assumption may not hold. Assigning TCR associations to individual alleles was difficult when HLA alleles, especially DR and DQ, strongly co-occurred. Roughly 15 rarely observed V segments, including chromosome 9 orphons, were excluded from the earlier analysis of several hundred of the donors because counts were too low. The cohort was sequenced for TCR beta chains only, and without alpha or paired-chain data the features that could be detected were limited. In a later analysis, the rate of TCR association differed among HLA loci, with DRB1 alleles having the most associated TCRs and HLA-C alleles having the fewest. Correlated functional status among segregating V segments might be attributable to linkage disequilibrium, but an unknown experimental factor could not be ruled out. According to a later analysis, parvovirus B19, influenza, CMV and Epstein-Barr virus appeared linked to several top co-occurrence clusters. A further reported finding was that TCR beta sequences accurately predicted the HLA-A and HLA-B alleles for most subjects in the first cohort. In a later analysis, most CMV-associated TCR beta chains were found to appear HLA-restricted, with HLA associations seemingly driven largely by CMV exposure. Compared with equally common non-associated chains, HLA-associated TCR beta chains in a later analysis were more clonally expanded and had lower generation probabilities. Three of the identified cytomegalovirus-associated TCR beta chains were confirmed in vitro to be specific for cytomegalovirus antigens.

The rearrangement joined TRBV11-2 to TRBJ2-1; a tentative D call is TRBD1 (5 bases match). Sequenced input: PBMCs. The receptor was derived from a woman aged 25 to 45 in good health and CMV-seropositive. The CDR3 here reads CASSLVQVYNEQFF. The bases are TGTGCCAGCAGCCTTGTACAGGTGTACAATGAGCAGTTCTTC. The variable domain in full, with residues beyond the CDR3 obtained from the reference TRBV11-2 and TRBJ2-1 genes, is EAGVAQSPRYKIIEKRQSVAFWCNPISGHATLYWYQQILGQGPKLLIQFQNNGVVDDSQLPKDRFSAERLKGVDSTLKIQPAKLEDSAVYLCASSLVQVYNEQFFGPGTRLTVL.